This T cell receptor (beta chain) was identified during a study of EBV T-cell therapy then PD-1 blockade in nasopharyngeal carcinoma. This clone was counted a few times. Its antigen is not identified. The data were produced by immunoSEQ multiplex PCR, yet TCRdb's version contains in-frame clones alone and is incomplete. The sample yields about 23,000 clones, roughly 84% seen once. This CDR3 is 16 amino acids long. V was shortened by 7 bases and J by 0 bases, with 13 bases between the two germline ends. Per the germline V gene, CDR1 is MDHEN and CDR2 is SYDVKM. The treatment: AdE1-LMPpoly-expanded autologous EBV-specific T-cell therapy followed by anti-PD-1 nivolumab.

Specimen: CD8+ T cells from blood, collected around day 58 from a patient whose treatment included autologous EBV-specific T cells and nivolumab. This chain uses TRBV28 with TRBJ2-6; a possible D gene is TRBD1 (6 bases). The clonotype comes from a man aged 35-49 years with nasopharyngeal carcinoma. CDR3 nucleotides: TGTGCCAGCACGGATGGGGGCCTCTCTGGGGCCAACGTCCTGACTTTC. This codes for CASTDGGLSGANVLTF.